This entry lists 21 T cell receptor beta chains sequenced from one sample in a study of neurological immune-mediated disorders. In TCRdb, the 5' RACE reads were re-called with MiXCR into one record per CDR3 protein. The data show approximately 20,000 distinct CDR3 sequences, about 2.8% seen once. The sequencing input was PBMCs. Receptor source: a young woman with multiple sclerosis.

This clonotype was seen at least ten times. The chain has TRBV29-1 and TRBJ1-2, with D perhaps matching TRBD1 (6 bases). Trimming cost V 3 bases and J 9 bases, with 14 bases left between them. Germline values: CDR1 SQVTM, CDR2 ANQGSEA. The CDR3 covers 12 residues. CDR3 sequence reads: CSVDTGSERYTF. CDR3 DNA sequence: TGCAGCGTTGACACAGGGAGTGAGCGCTACACCTTC. The full variable domain, rest sourced from reference TRBV29-1 and TRBJ1-2, is SAVISQKPSRDICQRGTSLTIQCQVDSQVTMMFWYRQQPGQSLTLIATANQGSEATYESGFVIDKFPISRPNLTFSTLTVSNMSPEDSSIYLCSVDTGSERYTFGSGTRLTVV.

This clonotype has a count of ten or more. J is TRBJ2-1 and V is TRBV6-2 or TRBV6-3, with 7 nucleotides matching TRBD2. With V trimmed by 5 bases and J by 7 bases, 8 bases remained unmatched. Germline V lookup: CDR1 MNHEY, CDR2 SVGEGT. This CDR3 has 14 amino acids. The CDR3: CASSPGTIANEQFF. The CDR3 coding sequence is TGTGCCAGCAGTCCCGGGACTATAGCGAATGAGCAGTTCTTC.

This clonotype was seen at least ten times. This chain links TRBV20-1 with TRBJ2-1; 9 nucleotides line up with TRBD1. The junction had 3 bases not matched to a gene; V was cut back by 2 bases and J by 4 bases. Per the germline V gene, CDR1 is DFQATT and CDR2 is SNEGSKA (reference sequence). The CDR3 loop spans 14 amino acids. CDR3 nucleotides: TGCAGTGCTAGAAACAGGGGGCCTTACAATGAGCAGTTCTTC. It is translated as CSARNRGPYNEQFF.

V and J are TRBV20-1 and TRBJ2-1; 11 nucleotides line up with TRBD2. J was trimmed by 4 bases and V by 5 bases; bases with no gene match: 4. Germline V gene sequence: CDR1 DFQATT, CDR2 SNEGSKA (reference sequence). The length of the CDR3 is 14 residues. The CDR3 nucleotides are TGCAGTGCTCGGATAGCGGGAGGGTACAATGAGCAGTTCTTC. As protein: CSARIAGGYNEQFF.

This clonotype was counted many times. The CDR3 bases are TGCGCCAGCAGCTTGGTAGGACAGGGGATGACTGAAGCTTTCTTT. Translating it yields CASSLVGQGMTEAFF. J is TRBJ1-1 and V is TRBV5-1; 9 bases map to TRBD1. The length of the CDR3 is 15 residues. The V gene end was trimmed by 0 bases and the J gene end by 5 bases; junction bases not matched to a gene: 5. CDR1 is SGHRS and CDR2 is YFSETQ in the germline V gene.

The chain links TRBV20-1 to TRBJ2-1, with 14 bases identical to TRBD2. CDR3 length equals 17 residues. Germline V gives CDR1 DFQATT, CDR2 SNEGSKA (reference sequence). V was pared by 6 bases and J by 4 bases, with 11 bases of the junction left unmatched. CDR3 nucleotide sequence: TGCAGTGCAGCCGGGACTAGCGGGGGCCACTCTTACAATGAGCAGTTCTTC. Its translation is CSAAGTSGGHSYNEQFF.

The J gene is TRBJ2-1, the V gene TRBV5-6; 7 bases fit TRBD1. CDR3 length equals 16 residues. V shed 0 bases and J 5 bases; nucleotides not matched to a gene: 8. CDR1 and CDR2 (germline): SGHDT, YYEEEE. The CDR3 sequence: CASSLDFGTENNEQFF. CDR3 bases: TGTGCCAGCAGCTTGGATTTCGGGACAGAGAACAATGAGCAGTTCTTC.

Relative to its sample, this clonotype is medium-sized. This chain links TRBV6-5 with TRBJ2-1, with TRBD1 as a possible D gene (5 bases). CDR1 is MNHEY, CDR2 SVGAGI, per germline. V lost 6 bases to trimming and J lost 3 bases, with 15 bases between them. The CDR3 extends over 15 amino acids. The CDR3, as DNA: TGTGCCAGCAGCCGTAGGGGTCAGGGCTACAATGAGCAGTTCTTC. Translation gives CASSRRGQGYNEQFF.

This clonotype was counted ten times or more. This chain uses TRBV28 with TRBJ1-1; 7 positions match TRBD1. This CDR3 has 15 residues. Germline V gene sequence: CDR1 MDHEN, CDR2 SYDVKM. V dropped 2 bases and J dropped 0; count of bases not matched to a gene: 3. CDR3 sequence: CASSLRDRMNTEAFF. The CDR3 DNA reads TGTGCCAGCAGTTTACGGGACAGAATGAACACTGAAGCTTTCTTT.

The sample holds many counts of this clonotype. This chain connects TRBV5-1 to TRBJ2-2; D remains unclear. This CDR3 contains 12 residues. Germline CDR1 SGHRS, CDR2 YFSETQ. V lost 3 bases, J lost 4 bases, and 4 bases lay in between. The DNA for the CDR3 is TGCGCCAGCAGCTCCTCCACCGGGGAGCTGTTTTTT. This translates into CASSSSTGELFF.

This clonotype appeared many times. This rearrangement joins TRBV6-2 or TRBV6-3 to TRBJ2-5; 12 bases are a match to TRBD2. The junction had 9 bases not matched to a gene; V was cut back by 5 bases and J by 2 bases. The CDR3 is 17 amino acids. Per germline, CDR1 MNHEY and CDR2 SVGEGT. In nucleotides, the CDR3 is TGTGCCAGCAGTAGGGCTAGCGGGAGGGTACGGCAAGAGACCCAGTACTTC. Translation: CASSRASGRVRQETQYF.

This clonotype was picked up many times. CDR3 sequence: CAISTGQGAYEQYV. Here the CDR3 DNA reads TGTGCCATCAGTACTGGACAGGGGGCCTACGAGCAGTACGTC. The chain recombines TRBV10-3 with TRBJ2-7; 10 positions match TRBD1. Germline loops: CDR1 ENHRY, CDR2 SYGVKD. The CDR3 has 14 amino acids. Losses at the gene ends were 5 bases for V and 2 bases for J; bases not matched to a gene: 3.

This clonotype was detected many times. V gene TRBV12-3 or TRBV12-4 combines with J gene TRBJ1-1, with D possibly being TRBD1 (5 bases). The CDR3 is 11 residues long. The V gene lost 2 bases and the J gene lost 10 bases, with 8 bases spanning the gap. Here the CDR3 reads CASSLRGGAFF. The CDR3 region has the DNA TGTGCCAGCAGTTTACGGGGCGGAGCTTTCTTT.

This clonotype was counted only a few times. The J gene is TRBJ1-4, the V gene TRBV20-1; possibly TRBD1 for D (6 bases). V lost 3 bases to trimming and J lost 8 bases, with 10 bases between them. The CDR3 contains 12 residues. Germline V gene sequence: CDR1 DFQATT, CDR2 SNEGSKA (reference sequence). This chain's CDR3 is CSARPQGEKLFF. The CDR3 DNA sequence: TGCAGTGCTAGGCCGCAGGGGGAAAAACTGTTTTTT.

In its sample, this clonotype was seen many times. V gene TRBV5-1 combines with J gene TRBJ1-1; the D is unclear. The germline V gene has CDR1 SGHRS and CDR2 YFSETQ. The CDR3 spans 12 residues. V was clipped by 5 bases and J by 5 bases, with 10 bases between them. The CDR3 reads CASSLGRTEAFF. CDR3 coding DNA: TGCGCCAGCAGTCTAGGGCGTACTGAAGCTTTCTTT.

This clonotype was found many times. The conserved closing phenylalanine or tryptophan is absent in this CDR3, likely reflecting a read error. The chain is built from TRBV12-3 or TRBV12-4 and TRBJ1-2, with 7 bases identical to TRBD1. This CDR3 has 13 amino acids. V lost 7 bases to trimming and J lost 6 bases; unmatched junction nucleotides: 8. The DNA for the CDR3 is TGTGCCAGCACCTTGACAGGGTTCGATGGCTACACCTAC. Residues: CASTLTGFDGYTY.

This clonotype occurred many times. The gene calls are TRBV20-1 and TRBJ1-1; 7 nucleotides line up with TRBD1. Germline CDR1 DFQATT, CDR2 SNEGSKA (reference sequence). This CDR3 comprises 15 residues. Trimming at V came to 6 bases and at J to 0 bases, leaving 10 bases not matched to a gene. The CDR3 coding sequence is TGCAGTGCGCAGAGGACAGGTGGGCTGAACACTGAAGCTTTCTTT. Protein sequence: CSAQRTGGLNTEAFF.

This clonotype was seen repeatedly, ten times or more. V is TRBV7-2 and J is TRBJ1-2; D gene uncertain. V shed 3 bases and J shed 4 bases, with 6 bases lying between them. Germline lookup yields CDR1 SGHTA and CDR2 FQGNSA. The CDR3 consists of 12 residues. The CDR3 bases are TGTGCCAGCAGCTTTGGGGTCTATGGCTACACCTTC. Its protein product is CASSFGVYGYTF.

At least ten counts were recorded for this clonotype. V gene TRBV7-6 combines with J gene TRBJ2-7; D not certain. Germline V lookup: CDR1 SGHVS, CDR2 FNYEAQ. This CDR3 is 12 amino acids long. The V gene lost 3 bases and the J gene lost 2 bases, with 5 bases spanning the gap. The CDR3 loop is CASSLVPYEQYF. The CDR3 coding sequence is TGTGCCAGCAGCTTGGTTCCCTACGAGCAGTACTTC.

In its sample, this clonotype was seen many times. This rearrangement joins TRBV25-1 to TRBJ2-5; 9 nucleotides agree with TRBD1. The CDR3 covers 19 residues. V trimming: 3 bases; J trimming: 4 bases; junction bases outside the gene matches: 18. Germline V gives CDR1 MGHDK, CDR2 SYGVNS. In DNA form, the CDR3 reads TGTGCCAGCAGTGAGCCCGTGGGGACAGGGTACCTGAGTAGAGAGACCCAGTACTTC. Amino acid sequence: CASSEPVGTGYLSRETQYF.

There are many counts of this clonotype. The rearrangement joins TRBV5-1 to TRBJ2-5; D remains ambiguous. V lost 1 base and J lost 4, with 5 bases in between. CDR1 and CDR2 (germline): SGHRS, YFSETQ. CDR3 length equals 12 residues. The CDR3 DNA follows: TGCGCCAGCAGCTTGTGGGGAGAGACCCAGTACTTC. As protein: CASSLWGETQYF.